This TCR beta chain appears in the sequencing data of a study of response to subunit inactivated influenza vaccine. General observations from the study: Each seasonal influenza vaccination, the authors suggested, recruits few new T cells.

TCRdb re-derived calls from the RT-PCR reads in MiXCR, one entry per CDR3 protein. The sample records roughly 190,000 distinct CDR3 sequences, roughly 14% being singletons. This clonotype has a handful of counts. What it binds is not known. This CDR3 is 11 amino acids long. Germline CDR1 is MNHEY and CDR2 is SMNVEV (reference sequence). Trimming pared 8 bases from V and 5 bases from J, leaving 9 bases between. V usage is TRBV27 and J usage is TRBJ2-5; D gene uncertain. The sample consisted of CD8+ T cells sorted from PBMCs, taken 5 days after vaccination. The sequence derives from a middle-aged man who received an inactivated influenza vaccine. This CDR3 reads CASCPRETQYF. CDR3 coding DNA: TGTGCCAGCTGCCCGCGGGAGACCCAGTACTTC.